This T cell receptor beta chain was profiled in a study of blood T cell repertoires in COVID-19. Study overall: Spain, Italy and the United States supplied samples that represented acute and convalescent COVID-19.

This CDR3 has 17 amino acids. Produced via immunoSEQ multiplex PCR; TCRdb's table is partial and in-frame only. This sample has 200,000 or so clones, with roughly four fifths found just once. Either two negative PCRs, clearance, or symptom resolution qualified Cohort 3 donors as recovered. V is TRBV21-1 and J is TRBJ1-6; the tabulated D call, TRBD1, remains unverified against the DNA. TRBV21-1 is an annotated pseudogene. The clonotype originates from a man aged 40-49 years who had recovered from COVID-19. The sample comprised PBMCs or T cells enriched from blood (not recorded which). The CDR3 is CATGEDRGFDYNSPLHF. CDR3 nucleotide sequence: TGTGCCACCGGGGAGGACAGGGGTTTTGACTATAATTCACCCCTCCACTTT.